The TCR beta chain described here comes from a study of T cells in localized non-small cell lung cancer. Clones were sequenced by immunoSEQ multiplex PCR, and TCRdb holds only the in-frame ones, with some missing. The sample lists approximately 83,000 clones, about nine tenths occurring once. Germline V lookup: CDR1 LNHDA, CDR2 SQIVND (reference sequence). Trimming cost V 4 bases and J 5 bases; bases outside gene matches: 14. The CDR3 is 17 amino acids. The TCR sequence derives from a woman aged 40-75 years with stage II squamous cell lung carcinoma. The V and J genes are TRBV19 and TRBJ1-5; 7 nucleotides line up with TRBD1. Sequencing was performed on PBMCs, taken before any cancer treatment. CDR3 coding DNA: TGTGCCAGTAGTACCCCAGGGGGGGGGTGGCGGGATCAGCCCCAGCATTTT. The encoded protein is CASSTPGGGWRDQPQHF.